Sequencing of this T cell receptor (beta chain) was carried out in a study of human T cells and chemical hapten exposure. Study background: Each patient's scalp received weekly diphenylcyclopropenone throughout the roughly 25-week study.

A few counts support this clonotype. Its specificity is not known. Broader study findings: TCRs exceeding 1 in 1000 frequency stayed unchanged with DPC sensitization.

The CDR3 length is 16 residues. CDR1 is MNHEY and CDR2 is SVGAGI in the germline V gene. The V segment lost 5 bases and the J segment 6 bases; nucleotides outside the gene matches: 10. As to time point: pre-sensitization, week 0. The treatment was: therapeutic diphenylcyclopropenone sensitization with weekly scalp DPC. Unique molecular identifiers were attached to individual cDNA molecules within the library. TCRdb processed the RACE reads anew with MiXCR; each CDR3 protein has one entry. The top ten hold 2.3% of the sample, which has under 300,000 distinct CDR3 sequences, about 8.1% seen once. The sequence derives from a middle-aged woman with alopecia areata. Some clones in this sample may be carry-over from other donors' samples. The sequencing here drew on whole blood, taken in connection with sensitization to the hapten diphenylcyclopropenone (DPC). This chain joins TRBV6-5 and TRBJ2-1, with 10 bases that match TRBD2. Here the CDR3 DNA reads TGTGCCAGCAGTCCCCGAGCGGGAGGGCCTGTCAATGAGCAGTTCTTC. This sequence encodes CASSPRAGGPVNEQFF.